This T cell receptor (beta chain) was captured in a study of T cells in Graves' hyperthyroidism and ophthalmopathy. Authors of the study amplified TCR beta CDR3 regions from RNA transcripts. TCR CDR3 underwent first-round RT-PCR with the HTBI primer set. MiXCR, applied by TCRdb to the multiplex PCR reads, yields one record per CDR3 protein. The sample includes about 480,000 distinct CDR3 sequences, around 24% of them seen just once. This clonotype appeared many times. V was shortened by 2 bases and J by 5 bases, with 15 bases between the two germline ends. The CDR3 has 15 residues. Germline loops: CDR1 SGHAT, CDR2 FQDESV (reference sequence).

This clonotype was obtained from a woman aged 25 to 39 with Graves' ophthalmopathy. The source material was blood. This chain joins TRBV11-1 and TRBJ2-5, with D perhaps assigned TRBD1 or TRBD2 (6 bases each). CDR3: CASSLTRGARETQYF. The CDR3 DNA sequence: TGTGCCAGCAGCTTAACTAGGGGGGCCCGGGAGACCCAGTACTTC. Full variable domain (remainder filled in from reference TRBV11-1 and TRBJ2-5): EAEVAQSPRYKITEKSQAVAFWCDPISGHATLYWYRQILGQGPELLVQFQDESVVDDSQLPKDRFSAERLKGVDSTLKIQPAELGDSAMYLCASSLTRGARETQYFGPGTRLLVL.